A selection of T cell receptor beta chains follows, all from one sample in a study of metastatic and nonmetastatic thyroid tumors. From the PCR reads, TCRdb re-called clones with MiXCR. The sample lists roughly 11,000 clones; around 27% were seen once. The specimen sequenced was adjacent normal tissue. The receptors originated from a male donor with papillary thyroid cancer or a benign thyroid nodule (not recorded which). Some clones in this sample may be carry-over from other donors' samples. Each CDR3 is given with its conserved first and last residue. D genes are given only for firm matches. Only some rows state a clone size, as once, few, many or a class for expanded clones.

clone size	V gene	J gene	D gene	CDR3 length	CDR3 protein	CDR3 DNA
few	TRBV30	TRBJ2-7	TRBD2	13	CAWRRGGSYEQYF	TGTGCCTGGAGACGCGGGGGCTCCTACGAGCAGTACTTC
-	TRBV11-2	TRBJ1-5	TRBD1	16	CASSLHGTGANQPQHF	TGTGCCAGCAGCTTACACGGGACAGGGGCAAATCAGCCCCAGCATTTT
-	TRBV4-1	TRBJ1-6	TRBD1	15	CASSQQGAYNSPLHF	TGCGCCAGCAGCCAACAGGGGGCGTATAATTCACCCCTCCACTTT
medium-sized	TRBV9	TRBJ2-2	TRBD1	17	CASSTRRDRGQTGELFF	TGTGCCAGCAGCACCCGCCGGGACAGGGGGCAAACCGGGGAGCTGTTTTTT
-	TRBV24-1	TRBJ2-7	-	13	CATSDGGSYEQYF	TGTGCCACAAGTGATGGAGGGTCCTACGAGCAGTACTTC
few	TRBV5-1	TRBJ2-2	-	17	CASSLEPTGFNTGELFF	TGCGCCAGCAGCTTGGAACCCACGGGGTTCAACACCGGGGAGCTGTTTTTT
-	TRBV11-2	TRBJ2-7	-	13	CASSLGATYEQYF	TGTGCCAGCAGCTTAGGAGCCACCTACGAGCAGTACTTC
-	TRBV11-2	TRBJ2-1	TRBD2	16	CASSLVGTSSNNEQFF	TGTGCCAGCAGCTTAGTGGGGACTAGTAGTAACAATGAGCAGTTCTTC
-	TRBV13	TRBJ2-7	TRBD2	17	CASSLLLAGGKYYEQYF	TGTGCCAGCAGCTTACTCCTAGCGGGGGGAAAATACTACGAGCAGTACTTC
-	TRBV14	TRBJ2-6	-	19	CASSQEQGLAPSGANVLTF	TGTGCCAGCAGCCAAGAGCAGGGCCTTGCGCCTTCGGGGGCCAACGTCCTGACTTTC
many	TRBV5-1	TRBJ2-5	TRBD2	14	CASSLAGGLETQYF	TGCGCCAGCAGCCTGGCGGGGGGGCTGGAGACCCAGTACTTC
-	TRBV9	TRBJ2-5	-	14	CASSVDVGVETQYF	TGTGCCAGCAGCGTCGACGTCGGCGTGGAGACCCAGTACTTC
few	TRBV12-3/TRBV12-4	TRBJ2-7	-	14	CASSLGQGPYEQYF	TGTGCCAGCAGCTTAGGGCAGGGACCCTACGAGCAGTACTTC
-	TRBV5-1	TRBJ2-5	TRBD2	15	CASSLDGTSTETQYF	TGCGCCAGCAGCTTGGATGGGACTAGCACGGAGACCCAGTACTTC
-	TRBV11-2	TRBJ2-1	TRBD2	14	CASSRTRIDNEQFF	TGTGCCAGCAGCAGGACTAGAATCGACAATGAGCAGTTCTTC
few	TRBV12-5	TRBJ2-7	-	13	CASGVGLIYEQYF	TGTGCTAGTGGTGTAGGACTGATCTACGAGCAGTACTTC
-	TRBV20-1	TRBJ1-6	TRBD1	17	CSAIAQYSGGSNSPLHF	TGCAGTGCTATCGCCCAGTACTCAGGGGGCAGTAATTCACCCCTCCACTTT
-	TRBV5-1	TRBJ2-3	-	17	CASSSSYSITATDTQYF	TGCGCCAGCAGCTCGTCCTACTCCATAACGGCCACAGATACGCAGTATTTT
-	TRBV20-1	TRBJ1-2	-	11	CSAHDRSGYTF	TGCAGTGCTCATGACAGGAGTGGCTACACCTTC
few	TRBV27	TRBJ2-7	TRBD1	14	CASSLSGGVYEQYF	TGTGCCAGTAGTTTATCAGGGGGAGTCTACGAGCAGTACTTC
-	TRBV4-1	TRBJ2-7	TRBD1	15	CASSLVGQGTYEQYF	TGCGCCAGCAGCCTAGTAGGACAGGGAACCTACGAGCAGTACTTC
few	TRBV2	TRBJ2-7	TRBD1	17	CASSEGGTGLETYEQYF	TGTGCCAGCAGTGAAGGGGGGACAGGGTTGGAAACCTACGAGCAGTACTTC
-	TRBV20-1	TRBJ2-7	-	14	CSAHRRSRGYEQYF	TGCAGTGCTCACCGACGGAGCCGGGGGTACGAGCAGTACTTC
-	TRBV11-1	TRBJ2-3	-	16	CASSLGRGASTDTQYF	TGTGCCAGCAGCTTAGGCCGGGGGGCAAGCACAGATACGCAGTATTTT
-	TRBV11-3	TRBJ1-6	-	15	CASSTLESGGSPLHF	TGTGCCAGCAGCACCCTGGAGTCGGGGGGTTCACCCCTCCACTTT
few	TRBV10-2	TRBJ1-1	-	13	CASTETGNTEAFF	TGCGCCAGCACAGAAACGGGGAACACTGAAGCTTTCTTT
few	TRBV2	TRBJ1-5	-	16	CASSLRQVVGNQPQHF	TGTGCCAGCAGTCTCCGACAGGTGGTCGGCAATCAGCCCCAGCATTTT
medium-sized	TRBV7-8	TRBJ2-7	TRBD1	14	CASSSRQGTYEQYF	TGTGCCAGCAGCTCCAGACAGGGGACCTACGAGCAGTACTTC
few	TRBV5-1	TRBJ2-7	TRBD2	15	CASSPRTSAAYEQYF	TGCGCCAGCAGCCCCCGGACTAGCGCAGCCTACGAGCAGTACTTC
-	TRBV3-1	TRBJ1-1	-	13	CASRFQTDTEAFF	TGTGCCAGCAGATTCCAGACGGATACTGAAGCTTTCTTT
-	TRBV9	TRBJ1-5	-	14	CASSVEEGPQPQHF	TGTGCCAGCAGCGTAGAAGAGGGGCCCCAGCCCCAGCATTTT
-	TRBV5-6	TRBJ2-7	-	12	CASSTLTREQYF	TGTGCCAGCAGCACCTTGACTCGGGAGCAGTACTTC
medium-sized	TRBV20-1	TRBJ2-7	TRBD1	14	CSARAAGGSYEQYF	TGCAGTGCCCGGGCGGCAGGGGGCTCCTACGAGCAGTACTTC
-	TRBV5-1	TRBJ2-1	-	14	CASSFGSTNNEQFF	TGCGCCAGCAGCTTTGGTTCTACAAACAATGAGCAGTTCTTC
-	TRBV7-8	TRBJ2-1	TRBD2	15	CASSSGTSGYNEQFF	TGTGCCAGCAGCTCTGGGACTAGCGGATACAATGAGCAGTTCTTC
-	TRBV11-1	TRBJ2-3	TRBD2	17	CASSRTSGGTSTDTQYF	TGTGCCAGCAGCCGGACTAGCGGAGGGACTAGCACAGATACGCAGTATTTT
few	TRBV28	TRBJ2-6	TRBD1	15	CASSWTGDGANVLTF	TGTGCCAGCAGCTGGACAGGGGATGGGGCCAACGTCCTGACTTTC
-	TRBV18	TRBJ1-2	-	15	CASSPPQGFNYGYTF	TGTGCCAGCTCACCACCACAGGGATTTAACTATGGCTACACCTTC
-	TRBV19	TRBJ2-7	-	15	CASSIRDSLSYEQYF	TGTGCCAGTAGTATTCGAGACAGCCTCTCCTACGAGCAGTACTTC
few	TRBV2	TRBJ1-3	-	16	CASSVGLRYSGNTIYF	TGTGCCAGCAGTGTCGGCCTTCGCTACTCTGGAAACACCATATATTTT
once	TRBV9	TRBJ2-7	-	15	CASSGSRRGSYEQCF	TGTGCCAGCAGCGGAAGCCGAAGGGGGTCCTACGAGCAGTGCTTC
-	TRBV12-3/TRBV12-4	TRBJ2-1	-	11	CASIGDNEQFF	TGTGCCAGCATCGGGGACAATGAGCAGTTCTTC
few	TRBV19	TRBJ2-1	TRBD2	17	CASSIGAGGFLYNEQFF	TGTGCCAGTAGTATAGGCGCGGGAGGCTTCCTTTACAATGAGCAGTTCTTC